Reported below is one T cell receptor beta chain. This entry comes from a study of cytomegalovirus exposure and HLA in healthy donors. Per the germline V gene, CDR1 is MNHNY and CDR2 is SVGAGI (reference sequence). Losses at the gene ends were 5 bases for V and 7 bases for J; bases not matched to a gene: 7. This CDR3 has 13 amino acids. The PCR ran on 60 Vbeta and 13 Jbeta primers. Sequencing used immunoSEQ multiplex PCR; TCRdb keeps in-frame clones, though not all of them. The sample shows more than 140,000 clones, around 79% of them seen only once. This sequence was found in a man aged 25-45 years in good health and CMV-seropositive. The sample taken for sequencing was PBMCs. The gene calls are TRBV6-6 and TRBJ2-7; 8 positions agree with TRBD1. The CDR3 DNA is TGTGCCAGCAGTGGGGACAGGACCGTAGAGCAGTACTTC. As protein: CASSGDRTVEQYF.